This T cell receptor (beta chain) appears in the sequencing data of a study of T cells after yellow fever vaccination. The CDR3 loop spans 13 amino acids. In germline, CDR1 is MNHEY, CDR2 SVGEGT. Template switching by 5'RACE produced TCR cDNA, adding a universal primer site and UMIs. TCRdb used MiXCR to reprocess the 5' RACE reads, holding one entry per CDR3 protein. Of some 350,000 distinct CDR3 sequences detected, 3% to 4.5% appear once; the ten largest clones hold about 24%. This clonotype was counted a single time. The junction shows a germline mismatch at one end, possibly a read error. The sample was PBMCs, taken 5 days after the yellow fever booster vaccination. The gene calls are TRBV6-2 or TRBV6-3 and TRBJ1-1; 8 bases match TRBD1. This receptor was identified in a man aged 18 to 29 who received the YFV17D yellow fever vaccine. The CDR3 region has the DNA TGTGCCAACAGTTACTTCGGACAGGGTGAAGCTTTCTTT. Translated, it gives CANSYFGQGEAFF.